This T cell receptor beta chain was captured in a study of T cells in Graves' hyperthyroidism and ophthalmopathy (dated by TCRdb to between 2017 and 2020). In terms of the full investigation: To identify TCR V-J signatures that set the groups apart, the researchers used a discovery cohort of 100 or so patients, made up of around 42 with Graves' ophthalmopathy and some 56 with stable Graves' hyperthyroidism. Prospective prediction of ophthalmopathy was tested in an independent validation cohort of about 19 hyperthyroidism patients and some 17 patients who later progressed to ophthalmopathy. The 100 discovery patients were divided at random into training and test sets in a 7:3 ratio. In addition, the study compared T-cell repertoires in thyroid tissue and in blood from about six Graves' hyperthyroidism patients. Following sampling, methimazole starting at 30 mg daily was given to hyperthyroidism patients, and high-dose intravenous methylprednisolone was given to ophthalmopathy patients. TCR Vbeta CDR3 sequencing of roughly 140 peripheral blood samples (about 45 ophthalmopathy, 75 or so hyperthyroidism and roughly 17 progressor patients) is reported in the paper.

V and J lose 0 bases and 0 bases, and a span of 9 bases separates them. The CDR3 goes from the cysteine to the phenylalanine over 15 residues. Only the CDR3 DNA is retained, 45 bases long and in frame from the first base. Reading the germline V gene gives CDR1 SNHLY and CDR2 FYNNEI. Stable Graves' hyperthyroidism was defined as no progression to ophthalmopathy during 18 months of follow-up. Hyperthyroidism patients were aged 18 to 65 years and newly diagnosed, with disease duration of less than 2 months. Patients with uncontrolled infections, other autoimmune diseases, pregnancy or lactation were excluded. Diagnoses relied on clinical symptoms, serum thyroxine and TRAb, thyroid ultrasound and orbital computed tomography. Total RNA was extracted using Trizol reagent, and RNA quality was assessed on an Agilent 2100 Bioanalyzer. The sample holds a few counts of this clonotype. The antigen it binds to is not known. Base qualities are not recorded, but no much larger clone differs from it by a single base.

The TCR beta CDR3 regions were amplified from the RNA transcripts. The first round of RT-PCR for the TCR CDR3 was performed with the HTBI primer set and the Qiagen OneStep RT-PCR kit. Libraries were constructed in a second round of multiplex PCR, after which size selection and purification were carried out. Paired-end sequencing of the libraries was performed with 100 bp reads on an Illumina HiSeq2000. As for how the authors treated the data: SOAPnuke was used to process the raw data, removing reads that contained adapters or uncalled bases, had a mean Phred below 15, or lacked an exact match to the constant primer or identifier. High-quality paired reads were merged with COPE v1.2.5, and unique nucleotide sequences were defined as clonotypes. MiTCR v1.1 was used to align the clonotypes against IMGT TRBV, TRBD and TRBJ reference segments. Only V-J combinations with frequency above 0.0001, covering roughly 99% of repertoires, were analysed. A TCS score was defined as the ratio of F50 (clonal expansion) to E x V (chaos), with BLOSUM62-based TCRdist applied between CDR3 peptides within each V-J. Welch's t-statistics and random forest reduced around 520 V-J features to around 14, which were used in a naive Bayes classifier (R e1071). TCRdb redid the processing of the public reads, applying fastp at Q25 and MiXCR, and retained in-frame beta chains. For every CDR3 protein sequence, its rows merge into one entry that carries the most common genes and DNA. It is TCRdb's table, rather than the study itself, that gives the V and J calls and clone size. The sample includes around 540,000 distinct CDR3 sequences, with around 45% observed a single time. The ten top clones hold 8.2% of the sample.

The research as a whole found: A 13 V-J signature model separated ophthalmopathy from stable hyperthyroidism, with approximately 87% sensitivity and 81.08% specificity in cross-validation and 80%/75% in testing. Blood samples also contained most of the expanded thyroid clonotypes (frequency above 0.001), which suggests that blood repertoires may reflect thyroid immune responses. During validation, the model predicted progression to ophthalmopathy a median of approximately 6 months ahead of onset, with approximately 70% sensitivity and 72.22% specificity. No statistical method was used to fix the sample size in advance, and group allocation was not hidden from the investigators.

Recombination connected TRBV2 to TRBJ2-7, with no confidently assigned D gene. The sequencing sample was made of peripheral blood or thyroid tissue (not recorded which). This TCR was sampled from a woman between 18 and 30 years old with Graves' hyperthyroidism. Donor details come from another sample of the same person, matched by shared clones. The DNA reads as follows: TGTGCCAGCAGTGAAGCGCGCCGTAGCTCCTACGAGCAGTACTTC. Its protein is CASSEARRSSYEQYF.